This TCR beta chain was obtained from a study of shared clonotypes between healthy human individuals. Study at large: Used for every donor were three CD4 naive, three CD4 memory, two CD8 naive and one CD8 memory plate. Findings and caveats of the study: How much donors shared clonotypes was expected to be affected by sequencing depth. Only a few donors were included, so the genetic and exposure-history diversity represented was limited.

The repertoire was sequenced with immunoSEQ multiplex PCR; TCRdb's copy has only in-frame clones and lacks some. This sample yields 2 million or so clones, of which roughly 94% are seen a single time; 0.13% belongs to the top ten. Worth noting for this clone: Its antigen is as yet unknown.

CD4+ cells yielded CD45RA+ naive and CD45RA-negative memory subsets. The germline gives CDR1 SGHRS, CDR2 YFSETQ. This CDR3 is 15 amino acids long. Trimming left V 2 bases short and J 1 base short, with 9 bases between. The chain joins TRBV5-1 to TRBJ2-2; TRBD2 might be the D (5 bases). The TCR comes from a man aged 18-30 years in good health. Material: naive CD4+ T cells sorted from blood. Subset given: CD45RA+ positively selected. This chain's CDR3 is CASSLAERNTGELFF. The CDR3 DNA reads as TGCGCCAGCAGCTTAGCGGAGAGGAACACCGGGGAGCTGTTTTTT.